The 19 T cell receptor beta chains below all came from one sample that was sequenced in a study of cytomegalovirus exposure and HLA in healthy donors. Amplification used 60 Vbeta primers and 13 Jbeta primers. Data came from immunoSEQ multiplex PCR; TCRdb stores just in-frame clones and leaves some out. The sample comprises 120,000 or so clones, roughly four fifths of which are singletons, and roughly 3% rests with the top ten. Sequencing input: PBMCs. The origin of the receptors is a woman in her 40s in good health and CMV-seropositive.

The chain joins TRBV30 to TRBJ1-6; tentatively, D is TRBD1 (6 bases). Germline loops: CDR1 GTSNPN, CDR2 SVGIG (reference sequence). This CDR3 has 17 amino acids. Trimming pared 0 bases from V and 0 bases from J, leaving 12 bases between. The CDR3 here is CAWSVWTVSSYNSPLHF. The CDR3 DNA reads as TGTGCCTGGAGTGTATGGACAGTCAGCTCCTATAATTCACCCCTCCACTTT. Filled out from reference TRBV30 and TRBJ1-6, the complete variable domain reads SQTIHQWPATLVQPVGSPLSLECTVEGTSNPNLYWYRQAAGRGLQLLFYSVGIGQISSEVPQNLSASRPQDRQFILSSKKLLLSDSGFYLCAWSVWTVSSYNSPLHFGNGTRLTVT.

V usage is TRBV19 and J usage is TRBJ1-2, with a possible D match to TRBD1 (6 bases). V lost 3 bases and J 3 bases, leaving 14 bases between the germline ends. Per the germline V gene, CDR1 is LNHDA and CDR2 is SQIVND (reference sequence). The CDR3 consists of 15 residues. As DNA, the CDR3 is TGTGCCAGTAGTATGGTCAGGGGCTACGACTATGGCTACACCTTC. Its protein product is CASSMVRGYDYGYTF.

This chain joins TRBV5-6 and TRBJ2-5; 9 positions agree with TRBD2. V lost 3 bases and J lost 4; bases outside the gene matches: 7. Germline V CDR1 and CDR2: SGHDT, YYEEEE. The CDR3 has 15 residues. The CDR3 DNA reads TGTGCCAGCAGCTCGCGGGGGGGCGGAGCAGAGACCCAGTACTTC. Protein: CASSSRGGGAETQYF.

The J gene is TRBJ1-2, the V gene TRBV6-5, with 7 bases aligning to TRBD1. Germline trimming cut 5 bases from V and 0 bases from J; bases unmatched to any gene: 6. This CDR3 spans 15 amino acids. Germline assignment: CDR1 MNHEY and CDR2 SVGAGI. The CDR3 nucleotides read TGTGCCAGCAGTCCGACAGGGATTCCTAACTATGGCTACACCTTC. It specifies CASSPTGIPNYGYTF.

The V gene is TRBV28, the J gene TRBJ2-1; weak D call: TRBD1 (6 bases). CDR1 is MDHEN and CDR2 is SYDVKM in the germline V gene. V was pared by 5 bases and J by 9 bases, with 20 bases between. The CDR3 sequence is 15 residues long. For the CDR3, the DNA is TGTGCCAGCAGTCCCCCAGGGGCCCTAAGGACTGAGCAGTTCTTC. Amino acids: CASSPPGALRTEQFF.

This clone counts as medium-sized. The chain recombines TRBV4-3 with TRBJ1-1; weak D call: TRBD1 (5 bases). CDR3 length: 15 residues. Looked up from germline, CDR1 is LGHNA and CDR2 is YSLEER. V was shortened by 3 bases and J by 3 bases, with 14 bases between the two germline ends. The CDR3 DNA reads as TGCGCCAGCAGCCAGGGATATTCAGGGTACACTGAAGCTTTCTTT. Amino acids: CASSQGYSGYTEAFF.

The chain recombines TRBV27 with TRBJ2-5; TRBD2 matches at 9 bases. The CDR3 runs 19 residues. CDR1 and CDR2 from the germline V gene are MNHEY and SMNVEV (reference sequence). J was trimmed by 3 bases and V by 4 bases; bases with no gene match: 18. The CDR3 is CASSYTISSSGNLKETQYF. The CDR3 nucleotides read TGTGCCAGCAGTTACACAATTTCATCTAGCGGGAACCTAAAAGAGACCCAGTACTTC.

V usage is TRBV6-6 and J usage is TRBJ2-1; TRBD2 might be the D (6 bases). V lost 2 bases and J lost 7, with 9 bases in between. This CDR3 has 13 residues. Germline V lookup: CDR1 MNHNY, CDR2 SVGAGI (reference sequence). CDR3: CASSYREMNEQFF. The CDR3 DNA reads as TGTGCCAGCAGTTACCGGGAGATGAATGAGCAGTTCTTC.

The gene calls are TRBV4-3 and TRBJ2-1; D ambiguous. V was pared by 1 base and J by 8 bases, with 21 bases between. There are 17 residues in the CDR3. Germline CDR1 is LGHNA and CDR2 is YSLEER. For the CDR3, the DNA is TGCGCCAGCAGCCAAGTTCCCCCTCCGTCGGTCCCCCATGAGCAGTTCTTC. Amino acids: CASSQVPPPSVPHEQFF.

The chain employs TRBV5-6 and TRBJ2-2; no clear D. In germline, CDR1 is SGHDT, CDR2 YYEEEE. This CDR3 has 14 amino acids. V lost 2 bases and J 1 base, leaving 6 bases between the germline ends. The CDR3 sequence: CASSFFRNTGELFF. The CDR3 bases are TGTGCCAGCAGCTTTTTTAGGAACACCGGGGAGCTGTTTTTT.

This clone was picked up one time. The chain uses TRBV13 and TRBJ2-1; 10 bases map to TRBD2. The length of the CDR3 is 15 residues. V lost 7 bases and J lost 4; bases outside the gene matches: 7. The germline V gene has CDR1 PRHDT and CDR2 FYEKMQ (reference sequence). The DNA of the CDR3 is TGTGCCAGCATAAAGCGGGGGGGAGAGTACAATGAGCAGTTCTTC. This encodes CASIKRGGEYNEQFF.

This clone has only one observation. The rearrangement joins TRBV7-9 to TRBJ2-7, with 8 bases lining up with TRBD1. The CDR3 is 16 residues long. The trim removed 2 bases at V and 2 bases at J, leaving 8 bases unmatched. Germline CDR1 and CDR2: SEHNR and FQNEAQ (reference sequence). Here the CDR3 reads CASSLTQGARPYEQYF. For the CDR3, the DNA is TGTGCCAGCAGCTTAACCCAGGGGGCGAGGCCCTACGAGCAGTACTTC.

The V and J genes are TRBV7-9 and TRBJ2-3; 7 bases match TRBD1. CDR3 size: 15 residues. V was pared by 5 bases and J by 0 bases, with 5 bases of the junction left unmatched. Germline V CDR1 and CDR2: SEHNR, FQNEAQ (reference sequence). CDR3 in DNA: TGTGCCAGCAGCAAACCGGGACAGAGCACAGATACGCAGTATTTT. Its translation is CASSKPGQSTDTQYF.

The chain recombines TRBV19 with TRBJ2-7, with TRBD1 identical over 7 bases. The CDR3 contains 15 residues. Per the germline V gene, CDR1 is LNHDA and CDR2 is SQIVND (reference sequence). V dropped 5 bases and J dropped 5; count of bases not matched to a gene: 12. The CDR3 DNA reads as TGTGCCAGTAGTTTAACACAGGGGTTACGAAACGAGCAGTACTTC. It yields the protein CASSLTQGLRNEQYF.

The chain carries TRBV9 and TRBJ1-2, with unresolved D. The CDR3 contains 13 residues. Trimming took off 0 bases at V and 6 bases at J, with 9 bases between the two ends. Germline V lookup: CDR1 SGDLS, CDR2 YYNGEE. Here the CDR3 DNA reads TGTGCCAGCAGCGTAGCACTCACGAATGGCTACACCTTC. Encoded protein: CASSVALTNGYTF.

This chain links TRBV7-2 with TRBJ2-7, with D possibly TRBD2 on 6 matching bases. Trimming removed 3 bases at V and 4 bases at J, with 13 bases between. Germline values: CDR1 SGHTA, CDR2 FQGNSA. This CDR3 spans 14 amino acids. The CDR3 is CASSFGDSQYEQYF. For the CDR3, the DNA is TGTGCCAGCAGCTTCGGGGACTCCCAGTACGAGCAGTACTTC. The full variable domain, its missing parts supplied by reference TRBV7-2 and TRBJ2-7, is GAGVSQSPSNKVTEKGKDVELRCDPISGHTALYWYRQSLGQGLEFLIYFQGNSAPDKSGLPSDRFSAERTGGSVSTLTIQRTQQEDSAVYLCASSFGDSQYEQYFGPGTRLTVT.

V gene TRBV10-3 combines with J gene TRBJ2-3; 9 bases match TRBD2. Germline CDR1 ENHRY, CDR2 SYGVKD. The junction had 7 bases not matched to a gene; V was cut back by 6 bases and J by 0 bases. This CDR3 contains 16 residues. The CDR3 DNA sequence: TGTGCCATCAGGGCGGGAGGGCCCCCTAGCACAGATACGCAGTATTTT. This sequence encodes CAIRAGGPPSTDTQYF.

The chain links TRBV30 to TRBJ2-7; TRBD1 matches 11 bases. The V segment lost 2 bases and the J segment 5 bases; nucleotides outside the gene matches: 8. The CDR3 loop spans 15 amino acids. Germline lookup yields CDR1 GTSNPN and CDR2 SVGIG (reference sequence). CDR3: CAWSRIGQGANEQYF. As DNA, the CDR3 is TGTGCCTGGAGTCGTATAGGACAGGGGGCAAACGAGCAGTACTTC. The variable domain in full, completed from reference TRBV30 and TRBJ2-7, reads SQTIHQWPATLVQPVGSPLSLECTVEGTSNPNLYWYRQAAGRGLQLLFYSVGIGQISSEVPQNLSASRPQDRQFILSSKKLLLSDSGFYLCAWSRIGQGANEQYFGPGTRLTVT.

The gene calls are TRBV5-4 and TRBJ2-2; D unresolved. Per germline, CDR1 SGHNT and CDR2 YYREEE (reference sequence). V lost 0 bases, J lost 4 bases, and 4 bases lay in between. The CDR3 extends over 13 amino acids. CDR3 amino acids: CASSLDITGELFF. DNA of the CDR3: TGTGCCAGCAGCTTGGATATCACCGGGGAGCTGTTTTTT.